Shown below are 23 T cell receptor beta chains from a single sample sequenced in a study of T cell responses to AZD1222 COVID-19 vaccine. The assay was immunoSEQ multiplex PCR, and TCRdb's table has in-frame clones only and misses some. Among about 130,000 clones listed, 84% were seen once. The specimen comprised peripheral blood, sampled on day 0 of AZD1222 vaccination. The receptors stem from an adult in good health.

The V call is TRBV3-1 (or the pseudogene TRBV3-2), the J call TRBJ1-3; D gene unclear. The CDR3 loop spans 13 amino acids. Trimming stripped 5 bases from V and 6 bases from J, with 11 bases between. Germline lookup yields CDR1 LGHDT and CDR2 YNNKEL (reference sequence). The CDR3 here is CASSLNNLNTIYF. CDR3 nucleotides: TGTGCCAGCAGCTTAAATAATTTAAACACCATATATTTT.

V usage is TRBV19 and J usage is TRBJ1-5, with D unresolved. The V gene lost 4 bases and the J gene lost 0 bases, with 10 bases spanning the gap. Germline loops: CDR1 LNHDA, CDR2 SQIVND (reference sequence). The CDR3 length is 15 residues. The CDR3 reads CASSSGDYSNQPQHF. In DNA, the CDR3 is TGTGCCAGTAGTAGCGGCGATTATAGCAATCAGCCCCAGCATTTT.

The chain is built from TRBV5-1 and TRBJ1-1, with D tentatively TRBD1 (5 bases). Germline V lookup: CDR1 SGHRS, CDR2 YFSETQ. The V end was cut by 2 bases, the J end by 4 bases, with 15 bases between. The CDR3 covers 15 residues. In DNA, the CDR3 is TGCGCCAGCAGCTTAGGTACGGGGGGAGGCACTGAAGCTTTCTTT. Protein product: CASSLGTGGGTEAFF.

Only one count was recorded for this clone. The chain carries TRBV28 and TRBJ2-5; 7 positions match TRBD2. Germline-derived CDR1 and CDR2 are MDHEN and SYDVKM. This CDR3 is 14 amino acids long. V trimming: 3 bases; J trimming: 4 bases; junction bases outside the gene matches: 5. As DNA, the CDR3 is TGTGCCAGCAGTTTTGCGGGGGTCCCAGAGACCCAGTACTTC. Translation: CASSFAGVPETQYF.

The rearrangement links TRBV5-1 to TRBJ2-3; D unclear. V lost 2 bases and J 0 bases, leaving 7 bases between the germline ends. Germline V CDR1 and CDR2: SGHRS, YFSETQ. The CDR3 is 14 residues long. In DNA form, the CDR3 reads TGCGCCAGCAGCTTCTCGGACAGCACAGATACGCAGTATTTT. Translated, it gives CASSFSDSTDTQYF.

The chain combines TRBV29-1 with TRBJ1-1; 7 nucleotides agree with TRBD1. The V segment lost 6 bases and the J segment 7 bases; nucleotides outside the gene matches: 5. The germline V gene encodes CDR1 SQVTM and CDR2 ANQGSEA. The CDR3 loop spans 11 amino acids. Here the CDR3 reads CSVMDRNEAFF. The CDR3 coding sequence is TGCAGCGTGATGGACAGGAATGAAGCTTTCTTT.

The table lists this clone with a count of one. This chain links TRBV6-6 with TRBJ2-7, with D perhaps TRBD1 (5 bases). V dropped 6 bases and J dropped 4 bases, with 19 bases sitting between them. There are 15 residues in the CDR3. The V gene's germline CDR1 is MNHNY and CDR2 SVGAGI (reference sequence). CDR3 coding DNA: TGTGCCAGCAGACTCATCCTGCAGGGTGAGTACGAGCAGTACTTC. Protein sequence: CASRLILQGEYEQYF.

V usage is TRBV19 and J usage is TRBJ1-1; no definite D call. The V and J ends lost 5 bases and 3 bases respectively, with 10 bases between them. CDR1 LNHDA and CDR2 SQIVND come from the germline V gene (reference sequence). The CDR3 contains 13 residues. This chain's CDR3 is CASSLRLDTEAFF. The CDR3 DNA reads as TGTGCCAGTAGTCTAAGGCTGGACACTGAAGCTTTCTTT.

V is TRBV15 and J is TRBJ2-1; no definite D call. The germline CDR1 and CDR2 sequences are LNHNV and YYDKDF (reference sequence). V was shortened by 4 bases and J by 7 bases, with 11 bases between the two germline ends. This CDR3 is 13 amino acids long. The chain's CDR3 is CATSNVLQNEQFF. CDR3 DNA: TGTGCCACCAGCAATGTACTCCAAAATGAGCAGTTCTTC.

The rearrangement uses TRBV15 and TRBJ1-6; TRBD1 is a possible D gene (5 bases). With 0 bases removed from V and 5 bases from J, the gap between germline ends came to 5 bases. This CDR3 spans 14 amino acids. Germline lookup yields CDR1 LNHNV and CDR2 YYDKDF (reference sequence). The chain's CDR3 is CATSRDRDNSPLHF. The CDR3 DNA reads as TGTGCCACCAGCAGAGACAGGGATAATTCACCCCTCCACTTT.

This chain connects TRBV6-1 to TRBJ1-5; maybe TRBD1 (5 bases). This CDR3 has 16 amino acids. CDR1 MNHNS and CDR2 SASEGT come from the germline V gene. V gave up 2 bases and J gave up 5 bases, with 16 bases separating them. The CDR3 DNA follows: TGTGCCAGCAGTGAACGAGACACTCTAGGGGATCAGCCCCAGCATTTT. Translated: CASSERDTLGDQPQHF.

This clone appeared a single time. The chain recombines TRBV7-9 with TRBJ1-4; D remains unclear. CDR1 and CDR2 from the germline V gene are SEHNR and FQNEAQ (reference sequence). The CDR3 totals 11 residues. Trimming shortened V by 6 bases and J by 3 bases, and 2 bases separated the two germline ends. The CDR3 region has the DNA TGTGCCAGCAGTCCTAATGAAAAACTGTTTTTT. It is translated as CASSPNEKLFF.

The chain uses TRBV6-1 and TRBJ2-2; tentatively, D is TRBD1 or TRBD2 (6 bases each). V lost 2 bases to trimming and J lost 2 bases, with 12 bases between them. The CDR3 consists of 16 residues. The germline CDR1 and CDR2 sequences are MNHNS and SASEGT. The CDR3 here is CASSERGQGNTGELFF. The CDR3 DNA is TGTGCCAGCAGTGAACGGGGGCAGGGAAACACCGGGGAGCTGTTTTTT.

The rearrangement joins TRBV4-1 to TRBJ1-2, with 7 bases that match TRBD1. This CDR3 comprises 13 residues. V was pared by 5 bases and J by 7 bases, with 7 bases of the junction left unmatched. Germline lookup yields CDR1 MGHRA and CDR2 YSYEKL. This chain's CDR3 is CASSTTGSIGYTF. In nucleotides, the CDR3 is TGCGCCAGCAGCACGACAGGGTCCATTGGCTACACCTTC.

The rearrangement joins TRBV28 to TRBJ1-3; D uncertain. The CDR3 totals 14 residues. Germline CDR1 reads MDHEN; CDR2 reads SYDVKM. V lost 8 bases and J 1 base, leaving 12 bases between the germline ends. Here the CDR3 DNA reads TGTGCCAGCTCTGGCGCCCATTCTGGAAACACCATATATTTT. It specifies CASSGAHSGNTIYF.

J is TRBJ2-2 and V is TRBV23-1; maybe TRBD2 (7 bases). TRBV23-1 is assigned to the ORF class and has an uncertain function. V was clipped by 0 bases and J by 4 bases, with 9 bases between them. This CDR3 contains 15 residues. The CDR3 DNA reads TGCGCCAGCAGTCAATCGAGGGGGGGCACCGGGGAGCTGTTTTTT. It yields the protein CASSQSRGGTGELFF.

The sample holds one count of this clone. The V and J genes are TRBV19 and TRBJ2-1; D is possibly TRBD1 (5 bases). The germline CDR1 and CDR2 sequences are LNHDA and SQIVND (reference sequence). This CDR3 is 18 amino acids long. V lost 1 base and J lost 1, with 17 bases in between. The chain's CDR3 is CASSIGGSLRGSYNEQFF. The CDR3 DNA sequence: TGTGCCAGTAGTATAGGCGGCTCCCTAAGGGGATCCTACAATGAGCAGTTCTTC.

The chain uses TRBV5-1 and TRBJ2-3; TRBD1 matches 8 bases. The CDR3 spans 14 residues. The J segment lost 2 bases and the V segment lost 5 bases, leaving 4 bases of the junction unmatched. Germline assignment: CDR1 SGHRS and CDR2 YFSETQ. CDR3 loop: CASRAGQDTDTQYF. The DNA for the CDR3 is TGCGCCAGCAGGGCGGGACAGGACACAGATACGCAGTATTTT. The full variable domain, completed using reference TRBV5-1 and TRBJ2-3, is KAGVTQTPRYLIKTRGQQVTLSCSPISGHRSVSWYQQTPGQGLQFLFEYFSETQRNKGNFPGRFSGRQFSNSRSEMNVSTLELGDSALYLCASRAGQDTDTQYFGPGTRLTVL.

The CDR3 region has the DNA TGTGCCAGCAGTTATACTTCGGGGACCCAGTACTTC. Translated: CASSYTSGTQYF. The chain couples TRBV6-5 to TRBJ2-5; unclear D gene. The V gene's germline CDR1 is MNHEY and CDR2 SVGAGI. There are 12 residues in the CDR3. V was trimmed by 3 bases and J by 7 bases, leaving 9 bases between them.

This sequence joins TRBV30 and TRBJ1-5; D not certain. With 2 bases removed from V and 1 base from J, the gap between germline ends came to 9 bases. The CDR3 contains 14 residues. From germline, CDR1 is GTSNPN and CDR2 SVGIG (reference sequence). The CDR3 nucleotides read TGTGCCTGGAGTCTGACTGCGAGCAATCAGCCCCAGCATTTT. Translating gives CAWSLTASNQPQHF.

The rearrangement joins TRBV12-3 or TRBV12-4 to TRBJ1-5; D perhaps matches TRBD1 (5 bases). Trimming shortened V by 3 bases and J by 9 bases, and 9 bases separated the two germline ends. The CDR3 is 12 residues long. This chain's CDR3 is CASSLGGAPQHF. CDR3 DNA: TGTGCCAGCAGTTTGGGGGGAGCGCCCCAGCATTTT.

The CDR3 nucleotides read TGTGCCAGCAGTTACTCGATGACAGCTAATGAGCAGTTCTTC. Protein product: CASSYSMTANEQFF. This chain joins TRBV6-6 and TRBJ2-1, with D possibly TRBD1 on 5 matching bases. V was cut by 0 bases and J by 7 bases, with 10 bases left in between. The CDR3 runs 14 residues. Germline assignment: CDR1 MNHNY and CDR2 SVGAGI (reference sequence).

V and J are TRBV6-5 and TRBJ1-6; a weak D match, TRBD1 (5 bases). The V end lost 6 bases, the J end lost 3 bases, and 12 bases lay between the germline ends. The V gene's germline CDR1 is MNHEY and CDR2 SVGAGI. CDR3 length: 15 amino acids. DNA of the CDR3: TGTGCCAGCAGCCCAAATCAGGGCTATAATTCACCCCTCCACTTT. Protein: CASSPNQGYNSPLHF.